The source of this T cell receptor (beta chain) is a study of blood T cell dynamics during melanoma immunotherapy. Overall study: Standard first-line treatment here was pembrolizumab or nivolumab plus ipilimumab in metastatic melanoma.

Here immunoSEQ multiplex PCR was the method, and the copy in TCRdb shows in-frame clones only, minus some. The sample records roughly 11,000 clones, around four fifths being singletons. Of note for this clone: The antigen remains unidentified.

Study results and limitations: The study could not tell melanoma-specific clones from general immune activation. PBMC repertoires of eventual disease-control patients split at W3 into clonality or diversity gains.

The time point was: pre-treatment baseline. At 12 weeks after first infusion, RECIST 1.1 defined response for most patients. CDR3 length equals 14 residues. The germline V gene encodes CDR1 KGHSH and CDR2 LQKENI. Trimming cost V 0 bases and J 7 bases, with 12 bases left between them. The chain uses TRBV18 and TRBJ1-1; D gene uncertain. Specimen: blood, collected from a patient treated with checkpoint blockade. This TCR was sampled from a human donor with melanoma. In DNA, the CDR3 is TGTGCCAGCTCACCACCGATCTCGGGCTTTGAAGCTTTCTTT. Protein: CASSPPISGFEAFF.